The rows below give T cell receptor beta chains drawn from one sample of a study of T cells in Graves' hyperthyroidism and ophthalmopathy. Using its own MiXCR run on the multiplex PCR reads, TCRdb lists one record per CDR3 protein. This sample carries just under 750,000 distinct CDR3 sequences, roughly a third of them seen once, and the ten largest clones take less than 40%. Sequenced: blood. These receptors were collected from a middle-aged woman with Graves' hyperthyroidism. Both conserved end residues are part of each CDR3. A D gene is named only where the DNA matches it firmly. Rows give clone size only sometimes, using once, few, many, or a class for an expanded clone.

v_gene,abundance,j_gene,d_gene,CDR3nt,CDR3aa
TRBV12-3/TRBV12-4,-,TRBJ1-4,-,TGTGCCAGCAGTTTCAGGGTAGGGGAAAAACTGTTTTTT,CASSFRVGEKLFF
TRBV7-9,few,TRBJ1-6,TRBD1,TGTGCCAGCAGCGCGGGACAGGCGAATTCACCCCTCCACTTT,CASSAGQANSPLHF
TRBV7-9,few,TRBJ2-7,-,TGTGCCAGCAGCTCGTGGGTGGGAGGTGGATACGAGCAGTACTTC,CASSSWVGGGYEQYF
TRBV11-2,many,TRBJ1-2,-,TGTGCCAGCAGCGGACACGGGATTGACTATGGCTACACCTTC,CASSGHGIDYGYTF
TRBV9,many,TRBJ1-2,-,TGTGCCAGCAGCGCGGAGGGGGGGACCTATGGCTACACCTTC,CASSAEGGTYGYTF
TRBV11-2,-,TRBJ2-7,-,TGCGCCAGCAGCCAAACCGGGAGTAACTACGAGCAGTACTTC,CASSQTGSNYEQYF
TRBV7-9,-,TRBJ1-2,-,TGTGCCAGCAGCCTCGCGAACCATGGCTACACCTTC,CASSLANHGYTF
TRBV4-3,-,TRBJ2-2,-,TGCGCCAGCAGCCATGCTACTAACACCGGGGAGCTGTTTTTT,CASSHATNTGELFF
TRBV7-9,many,TRBJ1-2,TRBD1,TGTGCCAGCAACTTACTATCCTGGCAGGGGGCTAGTGGCTACACCTTC,CASNLLSWQGASGYTF
TRBV20-1,many,TRBJ2-5,TRBD2,TGCAGTGGATCAAGACTAGCGGGTGATCGTAGGGAGACCCAGTACTTC,CSGSRLAGDRRETQYF
TRBV19,few,TRBJ1-1,TRBD1,TGTGCCACCCAGAACCCACGACAGGGGGCGTTAAAAGCTTTCTTT,CATQNPRQGALKAFF
TRBV10-3,many,TRBJ1-4,-,TGTGCCATCAGTCCGACAGGTCAGAATGAAAAACTGTTTTTT,CAISPTGQNEKLFF
TRBV7-3,-,TRBJ2-2,-,TGTGCCAGCAGACCAGGGTGGGACACCGGGGAGCTGTTTTTT,CASRPGWDTGELFF
TRBV12-3/TRBV12-4,-,TRBJ2-2,TRBD1,TGTGCCAGCACCCAGGACAGGGGCCTCGGGGAGCTGTTTTTT,CASTQDRGLGELFF
TRBV6-5,-,TRBJ1-2,-,TGTGCCAGCAGGCCTCGACCTCACAGGGACCCCTATGGCTACACCTTC,CASRPRPHRDPYGYTF
TRBV5-5,-,TRBJ2-7,TRBD2,TGTGCCAGCAGCTTTCGCGGGAGAGGGCACGAGCAGTACTTC,CASSFRGRGHEQYF
TRBV10-3,-,TRBJ1-1,-,TGTGCCTCGGGGCGGGGCCGGGGCACTGAAGCTTTCTTT,CASGRGRGTEAFF
TRBV15,-,TRBJ1-2,-,TGTGCCACCAGCAGTGGCGGAGGAGGCTACACCTTC,CATSSGGGGYTF
TRBV5-1,-,TRBJ1-2,TRBD1,TGCGCCAGCAGCGATCCGGGACAGAGTCTTCACTACACCTTC,CASSDPGQSLHYTF
TRBV2,many,TRBJ1-5,-,TGTGCCAGCAGCGCGAGCCGGGACACCAGTAGCAATCAGCCCCAGCATTTT,CASSASRDTSSNQPQHF
TRBV7-2,many,TRBJ1-2,-,TGTGCCAGCAGCCCTGACTCGGGGGCCTATGGCTACACCTTC,CASSPDSGAYGYTF
TRBV6-6,-,TRBJ2-7,-,TGTGCCAGCAGTTACTCGCCGGGTTCCTACGAGCAGTACTTC,CASSYSPGSYEQYF
TRBV11-2,many,TRBJ1-4,-,TGTGCCAGCACCCTTTCAAGGGAAAAACTGTTTTTT,CASTLSREKLFF
TRBV6-1,many,TRBJ1-5,-,TGTGCCAGCAGTGAGGGCACTTATCAGCCCCAGCATTTT,CASSEGTYQPQHF
TRBV7-6,many,TRBJ2-5,-,TGTGCCAGCAGCTTATCCGCTCCGGGGCCCCAGTACTTC,CASSLSAPGPQYF
TRBV6-7,many,TRBJ1-5,-,TGTGCCAGCAGTCCGGACAGCTTCCTGCATTTT,CASSPDSFLHF
TRBV12-3/TRBV12-4,many,TRBJ1-2,-,TGTGCCAGCAGTTTAGCAGCAGGGAGAGGCTACACCTTC,CASSLAAGRGYTF